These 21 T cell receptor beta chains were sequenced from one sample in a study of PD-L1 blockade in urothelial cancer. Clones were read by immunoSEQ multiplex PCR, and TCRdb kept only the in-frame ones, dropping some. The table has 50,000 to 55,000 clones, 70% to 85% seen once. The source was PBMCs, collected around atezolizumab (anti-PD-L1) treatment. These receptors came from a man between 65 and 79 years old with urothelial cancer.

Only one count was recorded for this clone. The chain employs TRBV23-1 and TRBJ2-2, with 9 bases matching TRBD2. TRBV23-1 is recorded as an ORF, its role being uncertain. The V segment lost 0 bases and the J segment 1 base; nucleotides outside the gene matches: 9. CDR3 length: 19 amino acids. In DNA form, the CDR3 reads TGCGCCAGCAGTCAATCGAAGGCGGTAGCGGGGGTGAACACCGGGGAGCTGTTTTTT. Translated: CASSQSKAVAGVNTGELFF.

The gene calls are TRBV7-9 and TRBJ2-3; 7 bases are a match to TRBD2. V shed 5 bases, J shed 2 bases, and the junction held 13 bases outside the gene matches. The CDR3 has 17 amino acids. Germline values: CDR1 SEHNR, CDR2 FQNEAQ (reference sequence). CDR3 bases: TGTGCCAGCAGCCCTATAAAAGCGGGACGCGTCACAGATACGCAGTATTTT. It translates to CASSPIKAGRVTDTQYF.

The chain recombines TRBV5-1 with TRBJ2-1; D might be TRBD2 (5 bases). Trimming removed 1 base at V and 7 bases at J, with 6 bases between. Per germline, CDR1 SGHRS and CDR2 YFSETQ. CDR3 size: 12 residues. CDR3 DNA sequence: TGCGCCAGCAGCTTGCTAGCTAATGAGCAGTTCTTC. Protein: CASSLLANEQFF. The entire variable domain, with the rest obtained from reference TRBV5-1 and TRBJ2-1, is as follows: KAGVTQTPRYLIKTRGQQVTLSCSPISGHRSVSWYQQTPGQGLQFLFEYFSETQRNKGNFPGRFSGRQFSNSRSEMNVSTLELGDSALYLCASSLLANEQFFGPGTRLTVL.

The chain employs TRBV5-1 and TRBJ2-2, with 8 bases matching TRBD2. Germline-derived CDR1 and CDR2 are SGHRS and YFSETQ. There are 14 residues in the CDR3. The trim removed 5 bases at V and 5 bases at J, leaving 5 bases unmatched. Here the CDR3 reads CASRPGGQTGELFF. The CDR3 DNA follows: TGCGCCAGCAGACCGGGGGGGCAAACCGGGGAGCTGTTTTTT.

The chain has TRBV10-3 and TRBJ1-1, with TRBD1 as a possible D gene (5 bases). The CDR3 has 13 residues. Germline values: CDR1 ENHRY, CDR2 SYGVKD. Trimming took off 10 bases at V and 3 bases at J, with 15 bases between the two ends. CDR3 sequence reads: CATGTGGDTEAFF. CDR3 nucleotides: TGTGCCACCGGAACAGGAGGGGACACTGAAGCTTTCTTT.

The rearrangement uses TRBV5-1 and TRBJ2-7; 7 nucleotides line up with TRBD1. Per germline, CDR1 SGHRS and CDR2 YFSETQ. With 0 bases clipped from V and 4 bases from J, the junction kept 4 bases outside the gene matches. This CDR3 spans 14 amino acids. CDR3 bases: TGCGCCAGCAGCTTGGGACAGGGAATATACGAGCAGTACTTC. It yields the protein CASSLGQGIYEQYF. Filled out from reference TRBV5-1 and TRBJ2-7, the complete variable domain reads KAGVTQTPRYLIKTRGQQVTLSCSPISGHRSVSWYQQTPGQGLQFLFEYFSETQRNKGNFPGRFSGRQFSNSRSEMNVSTLELGDSALYLCASSLGQGIYEQYFGPGTRLTVT.

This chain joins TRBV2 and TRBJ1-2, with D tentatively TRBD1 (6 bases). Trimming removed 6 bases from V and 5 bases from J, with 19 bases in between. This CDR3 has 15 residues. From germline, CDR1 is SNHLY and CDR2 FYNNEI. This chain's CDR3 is CASSAARGAGYGYTF. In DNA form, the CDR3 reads TGTGCCAGCAGCGCCGCCCGGGGGGCCGGGTATGGCTACACCTTC. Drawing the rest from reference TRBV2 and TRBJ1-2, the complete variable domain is EPEVTQTPSHQVTQMGQEVILRCVPISNHLYFYWYRQILGQKVEFLVSFYNNEISEKSEIFDDQFSVERPDGSNFTLKIRSTKLEDSAMYFCASSAARGAGYGYTFGSGTRLTVV.

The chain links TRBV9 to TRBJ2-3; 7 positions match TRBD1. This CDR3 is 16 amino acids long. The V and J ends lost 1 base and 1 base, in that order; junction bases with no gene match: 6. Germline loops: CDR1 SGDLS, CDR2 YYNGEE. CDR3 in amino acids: CASSVRQGIGTDTQYF. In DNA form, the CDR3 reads TGTGCCAGCAGCGTAAGACAGGGTATAGGCACAGATACGCAGTATTTT.

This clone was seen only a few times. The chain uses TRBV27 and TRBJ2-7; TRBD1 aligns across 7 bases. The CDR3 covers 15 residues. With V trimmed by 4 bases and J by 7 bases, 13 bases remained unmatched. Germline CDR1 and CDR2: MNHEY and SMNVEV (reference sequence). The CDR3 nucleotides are TGTGCCAGCAGTTCTGCCGACAGGGACCTCCGGGAGCAGTACTTC. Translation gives CASSSADRDLREQYF.

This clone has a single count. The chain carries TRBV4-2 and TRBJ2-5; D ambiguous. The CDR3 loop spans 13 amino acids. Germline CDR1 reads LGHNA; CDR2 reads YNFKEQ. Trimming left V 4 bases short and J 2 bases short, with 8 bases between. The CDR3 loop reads CASSRGLQETQYF. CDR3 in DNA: TGTGCCAGCAGCCGCGGTTTACAAGAGACCCAGTACTTC.

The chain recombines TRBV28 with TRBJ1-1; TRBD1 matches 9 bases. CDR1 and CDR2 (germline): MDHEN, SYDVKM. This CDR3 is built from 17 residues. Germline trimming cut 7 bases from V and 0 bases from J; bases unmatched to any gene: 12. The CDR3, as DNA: TGTGCCAGCAAGGGACTCGGGACAGGGCCGATGAACACTGAAGCTTTCTTT. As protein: CASKGLGTGPMNTEAFF.

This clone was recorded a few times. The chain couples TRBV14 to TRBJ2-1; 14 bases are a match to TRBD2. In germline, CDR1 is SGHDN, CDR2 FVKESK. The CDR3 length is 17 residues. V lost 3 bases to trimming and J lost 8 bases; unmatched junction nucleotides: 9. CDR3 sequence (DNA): TGTGCCAGCAGCCATCTACGGGGGACTAGCGGGAGATATGAGCAGTTCTTC. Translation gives CASSHLRGTSGRYEQFF. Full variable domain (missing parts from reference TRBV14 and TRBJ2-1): EAGVTQFPSHSVIEKGQTVTLRCDPISGHDNLYWYRRVMGKEIKFLLHFVKESKQDESGMPNNRFLAERTGGTYSTLKVQPAELEDSGVYFCASSHLRGTSGRYEQFFGPGTRLTVL.

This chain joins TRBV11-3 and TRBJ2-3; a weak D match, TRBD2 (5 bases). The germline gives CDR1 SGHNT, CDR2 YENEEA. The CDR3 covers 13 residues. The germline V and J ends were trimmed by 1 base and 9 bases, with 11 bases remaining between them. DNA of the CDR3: TGTGCCAGCAGCTTAGTTCGCGGGTCAACGCAGTATTTT. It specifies CASSLVRGSTQYF.

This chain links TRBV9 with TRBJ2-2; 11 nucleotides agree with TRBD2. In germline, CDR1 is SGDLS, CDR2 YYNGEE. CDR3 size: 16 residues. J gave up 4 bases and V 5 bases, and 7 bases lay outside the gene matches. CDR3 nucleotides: TGTGCCAGCAGTAAAGGGGGGACTAGCGGCACCGGGGAGCTGTTTTTT. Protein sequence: CASSKGGTSGTGELFF.

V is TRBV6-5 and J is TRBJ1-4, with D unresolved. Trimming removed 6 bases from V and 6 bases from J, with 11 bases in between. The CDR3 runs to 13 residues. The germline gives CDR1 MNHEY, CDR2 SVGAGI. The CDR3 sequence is CASRPPGYEKLFF. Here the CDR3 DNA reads TGTGCCAGCAGACCCCCGGGTTATGAAAAACTGTTTTTT.

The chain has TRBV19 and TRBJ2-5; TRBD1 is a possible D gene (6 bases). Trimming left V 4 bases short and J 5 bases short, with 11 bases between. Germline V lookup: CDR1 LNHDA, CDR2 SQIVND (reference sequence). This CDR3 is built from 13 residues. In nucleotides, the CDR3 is TGTGCCAGTAGTAGAGATAGGGGGGAGACCCAGTACTTC. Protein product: CASSRDRGETQYF.

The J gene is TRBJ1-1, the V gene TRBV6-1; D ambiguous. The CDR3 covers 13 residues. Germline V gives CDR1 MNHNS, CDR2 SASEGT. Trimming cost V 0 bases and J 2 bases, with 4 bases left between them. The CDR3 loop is CASSEALNTEAFF. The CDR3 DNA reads TGTGCCAGCAGTGAAGCGCTAAACACTGAAGCTTTCTTT.

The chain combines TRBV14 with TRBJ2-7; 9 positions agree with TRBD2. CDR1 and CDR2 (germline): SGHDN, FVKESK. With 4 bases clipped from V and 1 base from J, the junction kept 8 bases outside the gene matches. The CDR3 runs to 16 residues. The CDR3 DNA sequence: TGTGCCAGCAGCCCTTACCTTAGCGGGAGATCCTACGAGCAGTACTTC. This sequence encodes CASSPYLSGRSYEQYF.

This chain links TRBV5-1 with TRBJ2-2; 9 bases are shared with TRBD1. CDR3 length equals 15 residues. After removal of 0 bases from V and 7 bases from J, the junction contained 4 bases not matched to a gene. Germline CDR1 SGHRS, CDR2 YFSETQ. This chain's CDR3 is CASSLGDRAGGELFF. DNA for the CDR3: TGCGCCAGCAGCTTGGGGGACAGGGCTGGCGGGGAGCTGTTTTTT.

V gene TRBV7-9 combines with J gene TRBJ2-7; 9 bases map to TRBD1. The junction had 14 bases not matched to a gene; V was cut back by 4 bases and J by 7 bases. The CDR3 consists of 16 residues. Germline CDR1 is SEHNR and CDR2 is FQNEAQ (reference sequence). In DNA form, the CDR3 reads TGTGCCAGCAGCTCCGGTCCCGGGACAGGGACACGTGAGCAGTACTTC. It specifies CASSSGPGTGTREQYF.

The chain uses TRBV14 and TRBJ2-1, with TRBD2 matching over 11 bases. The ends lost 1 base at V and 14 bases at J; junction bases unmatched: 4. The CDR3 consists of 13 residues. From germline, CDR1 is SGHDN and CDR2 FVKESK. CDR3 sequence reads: CASSQVPSGRKFF. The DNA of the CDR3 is TGTGCCAGCAGCCAAGTACCTAGCGGGAGGAAGTTCTTC.